Following are 8 T cell receptor beta chains from one sample sequenced in a study of identical twins. TCRdb fed the 5' RACE reads into MiXCR, producing one record per CDR3 protein. This table has 600,000 to 800,000 distinct CDR3 sequences, around 20% appearing once. This sample also appeared in a second study, on T cells expressing NK-cell markers.

Sequenced material: PBMCs. Source of these receptors: a woman between 18 and 30 years old in good health.

This chain links TRBV10-3 with TRBJ1-2; 8 bases are a match to TRBD1. Trimming at V came to 8 bases and at J to 0 bases, leaving 8 bases not matched to a gene. The CDR3 runs 15 residues. Germline CDR1 ENHRY, CDR2 SYGVKD. This chain's CDR3 is CAIGGQALSNYGYTF. CDR3 in DNA: TGTGCCATCGGGGGACAGGCCCTATCTAACTATGGCTACACCTTC.

The chain is built from TRBV5-1 and TRBJ2-5; D is perhaps TRBD1 (5 bases). Germline V CDR1 and CDR2: SGHRS, YFSETQ. The V and J ends lost 7 bases and 1 base respectively, with 11 bases between them. The CDR3 is 13 residues long. CDR3 DNA: TGCGCCAGCTCCTGGGGCGCCCAAGAGACCCAGTACTTC. It codes for CASSWGAQETQYF.

This rearrangement joins TRBV5-1 to TRBJ2-1; D may be TRBD2 (6 bases). Germline CDR1 is SGHRS and CDR2 is YFSETQ. V dropped 1 base and J dropped 8 bases, with 19 bases sitting between them. CDR3 size: 16 residues. CDR3 amino acids: CASSLPGGGDFDEQFF. The CDR3 bases are TGCGCCAGCAGCTTGCCGGGTGGCGGGGACTTCGATGAGCAGTTCTTC.

The sample holds a few counts of this clonotype. V usage is TRBV4-3 and J usage is TRBJ2-1; no reliable D call. The germline V gene has CDR1 LGHNA and CDR2 YSLEER. The CDR3 length is 14 residues. Trimming cost V 3 bases and J 4 bases, with 10 bases left between them. CDR3: CASSHVQRYNEQFF. The CDR3 DNA follows: TGCGCCAGCAGCCACGTACAGAGATACAATGAGCAGTTCTTC.

V is TRBV6-5 and J is TRBJ2-1; 7 bases line up with TRBD1. Germline-derived CDR1 and CDR2 are MNHEY and SVGAGI. CDR3 length: 14 residues. V shed 6 bases and J 7 bases; nucleotides not matched to a gene: 9. The CDR3 is CASSPSRDSNEQFF. CDR3 bases: TGTGCCAGCAGCCCCTCGAGGGACAGTAATGAGCAGTTCTTC.

This clonotype was seen a few times. The rearrangement joins TRBV5-6 to TRBJ2-1; TRBD1 matches at 8 bases. J gave up 2 bases and V 4 bases, and 5 bases lay outside the gene matches. CDR3 length: 15 amino acids. The V gene's germline CDR1 is SGHDT and CDR2 YYEEEE. The CDR3 reads CASSVTGQAYNEQFF. Written as DNA, the CDR3 is TGTGCCAGCAGCGTGACGGGACAGGCCTACAATGAGCAGTTCTTC. Combining the CDR3 with reference TRBV5-6 and TRBJ2-1 gives the whole variable domain DAGVTQSPTHLIKTRGQQVTLRCSPKSGHDTVSWYQQALGQGPQFIFQYYEEEERQRGNFPDRFSGHQFPNYSSELNVNALLLGDSALYLCASSVTGQAYNEQFFGPGTRLTVL.

CDR3 loop: CASRQGGSREYF. The CDR3 DNA reads TGTGCCAGCAGACAGGGGGGGAGCAGGGAGTACTTC. The chain uses TRBV6-2 or TRBV6-3 and TRBJ2-4, with D possibly matching TRBD1 (8 bases). CDR3 length: 12 amino acids. Per germline, CDR1 MNHEY and CDR2 SVGEGT. Trimming took 6 bases from V and 14 from J, leaving 17 bases between them.

Only a few counts were recorded for this clonotype. The chain is built from TRBV4-3 and TRBJ2-7; D is unresolved. Deletions cut 1 base from V and 3 bases from J, with 10 bases between. This CDR3 spans 14 amino acids. The germline V gene encodes CDR1 LGHNA and CDR2 YSLEER. This chain's CDR3 is CASSQVDKFYEQYF. CDR3 nucleotides: TGCGCCAGCAGCCAAGTCGACAAATTCTACGAGCAGTACTTC.